The 5 T cell receptor beta chains reported below all come from one sample, sequenced in a study of blood T cell repertoires in COVID-19. The table came from immunoSEQ multiplex PCR; TCRdb's copy has only in-frame clones and leaves some out. The table shows about 210,000 clones, with around 90% occurring only once. The sequencing input was peripheral blood. Receptor source: a man between 18 and 35 years old with active or convalescent COVID-19.

V usage is TRBV6-2 or TRBV6-3 and J usage is TRBJ1-5; possible D gene TRBD1, 5 bases. V lost 4 bases and J lost 2, with 6 bases in between. This CDR3 comprises 13 residues. Germline V gives CDR1 MNHEY, CDR2 SVGEGT. CDR3 amino acids: CASSSRGNQPQHF. Written as DNA, the CDR3 is TGTGCCAGCAGTTCCAGGGGCAATCAGCCCCAGCATTTT.

The chain couples TRBV12-5 to TRBJ2-2; 13 bases agree with TRBD2. The CDR3 sequence is 16 residues long. The junction had 4 bases not matched to a gene; V was cut back by 2 bases and J by 7 bases. Per germline, CDR1 LGHNT and CDR2 FRNRAP. The CDR3 DNA is TGTGCTAGTGGTTTGACTAGCGGGAGGGGAGGCGGGGAGCTGTTTTTT. As protein: CASGLTSGRGGGELFF.

The gene calls are TRBV12-5 and TRBJ1-2; weak D call: TRBD1 (6 bases). The CDR3 spans 12 residues. V lost 1 base and J lost 8, with 8 bases in between. CDR1 and CDR2 from the germline V gene are LGHNT and FRNRAP. The CDR3 coding sequence is TGTGCTAGTGGTTTGGCACAGGGCGGCTACACCTTC. As protein: CASGLAQGGYTF.

The V gene is TRBV30, the J gene TRBJ2-1, with a possible D match to TRBD2 (6 bases). CDR3 length equals 11 residues. V was cut by 2 bases and J by 13 bases, with 12 bases left in between. Per germline, CDR1 GTSNPN and CDR2 SVGIG (reference sequence). CDR3 loop: CAWSTVGGQFF. The CDR3 nucleotides are TGTGCCTGGAGTACCGTCGGGGGACAGTTCTTC.

This clone came up a few times. The V call is TRBV9, the J call TRBJ2-5, with 11 nucleotides matching TRBD2. CDR1 and CDR2 from the germline V gene are SGDLS and YYNGEE. The trim removed 2 bases at V and 1 base at J, leaving 7 bases unmatched. This CDR3 comprises 17 residues. The CDR3 DNA is TGTGCCAGCAGCGTCGGGACTAGCGGAAAACTCCAAGAGACCCAGTACTTC. It specifies CASSVGTSGKLQETQYF.